This T cell receptor (beta chain) was captured in a study of blood T cell repertoires in COVID-19. Study details: PBMCs, B-cell-depleted T cells, or T cells provided the cDNA or gDNA that made up the material.

The data were produced by immunoSEQ multiplex PCR, yet TCRdb's version contains in-frame clones alone and is incomplete. The table shows roughly 190,000 clones, with around 82% occurring only once. Germline CDR1 is SEHNR and CDR2 is FQNEAQ (reference sequence). Trimming stripped 5 bases from V and 4 bases from J, with 14 bases between. This CDR3 has 14 amino acids. This study enrolled people aged about 18 to 100 from about two dozen US geographic areas. Grouping used clinical history reported by participants in a survey and questionnaire. The sequence derives from a woman aged 55-69 years with acute COVID-19. Specimen: PBMCs or T cells enriched from blood (not recorded which). The chain combines TRBV7-9 with TRBJ2-5; TRBD1 might be the D (5 bases). The CDR3 region has the DNA TGTGCCAGCAGCCCCTCCAGGGCGTCAGAGACCCAGTACTTC. This codes for CASSPSRASETQYF.